This entry is about one T cell receptor (beta chain). What it binds is unknown. As TCR cDNA was made by 5'RACE template switching, a universal primer site and UMIs were added. Each CDR3 protein gets one entry after TCRdb re-called the 5' RACE reads with MiXCR. The data hold approximately 550,000 distinct CDR3 sequences, with approximately 21% observed a single time. The data were taken from a study of T cells after yellow fever vaccination. Notes on the study in general: Only a minor proportion of clonotypes was detected across both CD4 and CD8 compartments. Compared with primary, the secondary response was weaker and peaked at day 5, not 15.

This CDR3 has 13 amino acids. Trimming stripped 6 bases from V and 11 bases from J, with 22 bases between. CDR1 and CDR2 from the germline V gene are SQVTM and ANQGSEA. The V gene is TRBV29-1, the J gene TRBJ1-1, with D unresolved. Material: PBMCs, obtained 15 days after the yellow fever booster vaccination. The source is a man aged 25 to 45 who received the YFV17D yellow fever vaccine. The CDR3 DNA sequence: TGCAGCGTCGGAGCGCAGCTTCGGGTTAGGGCTTTCTTT. Protein: CSVGAQLRVRAFF.